This T cell receptor (beta chain) was documented in a study of cytomegalovirus exposure and HLA in healthy donors (dated by TCRdb to 2015 to 2018). Regarding the study in general: In an earlier analysis of roughly 500 of the donors, roughly 300 Gb of sequence data and roughly 100 million unique TCR beta sequences from about 179 million T cells were reported. An early release covering 500 to 750 HLA-typed donors comprised around 300 gigabases of sequencing data and around 85 million unique TCR sequences. Of the roughly 420 genotyped donors, less than 90% were placed in the genetic ancestry cluster associated with self-reported Caucasian donors. The study was designed to test whether signatures of past pathogen exposure could be identified by cataloging public T cell receptors. The study profiled the T cell repertoires of about 640 subjects by immunosequencing and related them to cytomegalovirus serostatus. Along with the approximately 650-subject first cohort, a separate validation cohort of over a hundred different subjects was used. High-throughput TCR immunosequencing, statistical association of individual TCRs with disease status, and machine learning were combined to predict cytomegalovirus infection status. In a later analysis, previously published TCR beta repertoires from several hundred donors were re-analyzed and high-resolution HLA genotyping was added so that TCR occurrence patterns could be studied. Rather than drawing on any new phenotypic data, the later analysis identified candidate immune exposures from TCR beta sequences and the way those sequences occurred across donors. In an earlier analysis of about 590 of the donors, high-throughput TCR beta sequencing was used to judge whether each TCR beta V gene segment behaved as functional or pseudogenic. Donor age, sex, ethnicity and CMV serostatus were compiled together with the repertoire data. Genome-wide SNP genotypes for about 60% of the 666 donors were used in a later genetic analysis, which treated that subset as a discovery cohort. Every discovery cohort repertoire had been produced on one sequencing platform. HLA typing covered class I and class II loci at four-digit resolution. Typing coverage differed by locus: A, B, C, DRB1 and DQB1 were typed in roughly 629-630 donors, DQA1 in 500 to 550, DPA1 in some 600, and DPB1 in just under 490. About 5 DR-DQ haplotypes were handled as single units for association and clustering, since linkage in the cohort was strong. On average, roughly 240,000 unique TCR beta nucleotide sequences were sequenced per donor among more than 350 genotyped donors of the cohort, with roughly a sixth of those sequences being non-productive. Broader findings and caveats from the paper: The authors suggested that the approach could potentially be generalized to other disease states and immunological phenotypes. The study listed approximately 150 TCR beta chains as associated with cytomegalovirus. Compared with the roughly 670-donor mean, donors in an Asian-associated ancestry cluster had fewer N-insertions in productive TCRs, according to a later genetic analysis. A later analysis associated around 16,000 TCR beta sequences with specific HLA alleles at a false discovery rate of 0.05. Linkage disequilibrium might explain the correlated functional status among segregating V segments, but an unknown experimental factor could not be excluded. In an earlier analysis of about 540 of the donors, most TCR beta V segments were observed in productive rearrangements about 87% or about 30% of the time, broadly matching IMGT annotations. Only TCR beta chains were sequenced in this cohort, and the absence of alpha or paired-chain data limited detectable features. A cluster of highly shared sequence variants was judged likely to be a technical artifact of the sequencing pipeline. Several of the top co-occurrence clusters appeared to be linked to parvovirus B19, influenza, CMV and Epstein-Barr virus, according to a later analysis. A few of the identified cytomegalovirus-associated TCR beta chains were confirmed in vitro to be specific for cytomegalovirus antigens. Some IMGT-functional V segments, including TRBV6-2 and TRBV6-3, could not be distinguished by the 87-base-pair reads and were therefore excluded. Immune exposure information for the cohort was limited to CMV serostatus. An association between a missense DCLRE1C variant and V-gene and J-gene trimming of TCR beta chains was found in a later genetic analysis and replicated in an independent cohort. In a later analysis, HLA-associated TCR beta chains showed more clonal expansion and lower generation probabilities than non-associated chains that were equally common. Sequencing depth was assumed to be roughly uniform across donors in the presence/absence analyses, though that assumption may not hold. Cytomegalovirus status was reported to be diagnosed by the classifier with high specificity and sensitivity in both the original and validation cohorts. Over 15 rarely observed V segments, including chromosome 9 orphons, were excluded from the earlier analysis of some 590 of the donors because counts were too low. A further reported finding was that TCR beta sequences accurately predicted the HLA-A and HLA-B alleles for most subjects in the first cohort. In a later analysis, the rate of TCR association differed among HLA loci, with DRB1 alleles having the most associated TCRs and HLA-C alleles having the fewest. Because some donors lacked HLA typing at each locus, the association tests relied only on the typed subset. Most TCR sequences were observed very rarely across donors, whereas some public TCRs were present in many individuals. In a later analysis, most CMV-associated TCR beta chains were found to appear HLA-restricted, with HLA associations seemingly driven largely by CMV exposure. When HLA alleles, especially DR and DQ, strongly co-occurred, TCR associations were difficult to assign to individual alleles.

The CDR3 measures 14 amino acids from cysteine to phenylalanine. The CDR3 DNA has 42 bases and is translated from base 1. Libraries were prepared through the immunoSEQ multiplex PCR assay. A mixture of 60 forward primers for TCR Vbeta segments and 13 reverse primers for TCR Jbeta segments was used in the multiplex PCR. The CDR3 region of rearranged TCR beta genes was amplified from genomic DNA by a multiplex PCR assay. The amplified TCR beta libraries were sequenced on the Illumina HiSeq System as 87-base-pair reads. The study's own analysis went as follows. Across the 700 or so repertoires, a later analysis counted roughly 77 million unique TCR beta chains, around 10 million of which were shared by at least two donors. To remove PCR and sequencing errors, raw reads were error-corrected and collapsed into unique sequences using a nearest-neighbor algorithm that merged closely related sequences. CDR3 sequences were aligned to IMGT reference sequences to assign V, D and J gene segments. For a sequence to be retained, at least a six-nucleotide match to both a V gene segment and a J gene segment was required. A rearrangement was called productive if the CDR3 had no stop codons and remained in frame with V and J, and every other rearrangement was called non-productive. CDR3 was defined according to IMGT convention as the region running from the second conserved V-encoded cysteine to the conserved J-encoded phenylalanine. The earlier analysis of about 500 of the donors excluded sequences that lacked an unambiguous match to a single V gene segment. In an earlier analysis of a few hundred of the donors, a V segment was called functional when productive rearrangements were above 56.7%, and segregating when the standard deviation between donors exceeded 5%. A statistical classification framework was built to diagnose cytomegalovirus status from the catalog of TCR beta chain sequences. In a later analysis, TCR nucleotide sequences were compared against IMGT/GENE-DB human TR gene sequences so that V and J genes could be assigned. In a later analysis, CDR3 sequences and most-parsimonious VDJ recombination scenarios were assigned using the TCRdist pipeline. In a later analysis, each TCR beta chain was defined by its CDR3 amino acid sequence together with its V-gene family, and reads without a unique V-gene family were excluded. In a later analysis, around 650 highly shared, low-generation-probability nucleotide sequences were removed to address suspected cross-contamination and a sequencing artifact. In a later analysis, a clonal expansion index was calculated for each public chain from normalized within-repertoire ranks of inferred template counts. In a later analysis, generation probabilities were computed with a VDJ recombination model fitted to out-of-frame rearrangements, and the resulting probabilities were checked against IGoR. In a later analysis, TCR-TCR, TCR-HLA and TCR-CMV co-occurrence was scored with hypergeometric tests, and a repertoire-size bias correction was applied to TCR pairs. A later analysis estimated false discovery rates by permuting HLA or CMV assignments 20 times. In a later analysis, co-occurring TCRs were grouped using DBSCAN, with TCRdist sequence similarity added in when clustering inside HLA-allele-positive subsets. For co-occurrence clustering, repertoires with fewer than 30,000 or more than 120,000 public chains were excluded, along with roughly 5 repertoires with anomalous nucleotide sharing. TCRdb provides this immuneACCESS table in a form limited to in-frame rearrangements. Some clones are lacking; in checked studies, under half of them reflect an unresolved V gene, and why the rest are absent is not known. Clone size and V and J calls were adopted from that table, with D and trimming inferred from the DNA. The sample table shows some 190,000 clones, and 81% are seen once. Approximately 3.6% of the sample belongs to the ten largest clones.

The cohort comprised under 700 healthy bone marrow donors. Cohort members were all nominally healthy when sampled, although unrecorded immune exposures were likely present. The donor tested CMV seropositive and was one of the 289 seropositive cohort members. Each donor provided a peripheral blood sample, and peripheral blood mononuclear cells were used for TCR beta sequencing. Genomic DNA was extracted from the blood cell samples with the Qiagen DNeasy Blood Extraction Kit. Details on this clone: Its specific antigen is unknown. Per-base quality was not reported, and no clone a single base away is much larger than it.

The chain links TRBV21-1 with TRBJ2-1; the D call of TRBD1 is as the table states it, not checked on the DNA. TRBV21-1 is termed a pseudogene. Specimen: PBMCs. The TCR sequence derives from a middle-aged man in good health and CMV-seropositive. At the DNA level, the sequence is TGTGCCAGCAGCGACCGGGACAGGGTGTACGAGCAGTTCTTC. This yields the protein CASSDRDRVYEQFF.